This TCR beta chain originates from a study of PD-1 blockade in classical Hodgkin lymphoma (dated by TCRdb to 2020 to 2021). Looking at the study overall: Nivolumab dosing was 3 mg/kg intravenously every 2 weeks, continuing until either disease progression or unacceptable toxicity. A peripheral blood immune signature of response to PD-1 blockade in classical Hodgkin lymphoma was defined using TCR beta sequencing and CyTOF.

Concerning this clone itself: What this receptor recognizes is not known. Base qualities are missing; no much larger clone stands one base away.

Reading the label with the study, this specimen's time point is: cycle 1 day 1 (C1D1), immediately before nivolumab initiation. All trial patients had relapsed after autologous stem cell transplantation, with cohorts A, B and C differing in prior brentuximab vedotin exposure. A total of approximately 51 patients with relapsed/refractory classical Hodgkin lymphoma made up the trial cohort, and each patient's best overall response was complete response, partial response or progressive disease. In the multi-cohort phase II CheckMate 205 trial, trial patients received single-agent nivolumab. Best overall response was determined by an independent review committee according to the 2007 International Working Group response criteria. Trial PBMCs were collected immediately before nivolumab initiation (C1D1) and during therapy at cycle 2 day 1 and cycle 4 day 1. Peripheral blood was collected in 8 mL Vacutainer Cell Preparation Tubes, from which PBMCs were isolated by centrifugation and then cryopreserved.

Genomic DNA was extracted with the Qiagen DNeasy kit from unsorted PBMCs and from negatively selected CD4+ and CD8+ fractions. TCR beta CDR3 regions were subjected to amplification by immunoSEQ multiplex PCR with primers that anneal to V and J segments. A synthetic immune receptor repertoire was used to minimize amplification bias, and any remaining bias was removed computationally after sequencing. Under the source paper's analysis protocol: Repertoire diversity was quantified as the Shannon entropy index using custom Python scripts. The unsorted, CD4+ and CD8+ repertoires were each analyzed separately, with the exception of combined analyses, where CD4+ and CD8+ sequences were merged in silico. Clonal expansion was defined as at least a 2-fold frequency increase after treatment relative to C1D1, with a pseudocount of 0.5 for undetected baseline clones. Clones with 0 or 1 copy at C1D1 were defined as singleton clones, while clones with 2 or more copies were defined as non-singleton clones. Clones expanded in unsorted samples were labelled as CD4+, CD8+ or unknown by matching protein sequences in sorted samples from the same patient. Diversity changes from C1D1 to C4D1 were tested in paired samples using Wilcoxon tests. TCRdb provides this immuneACCESS table in a form limited to in-frame rearrangements. Some clones are lacking; in checked studies, under half of them reflect an unresolved V gene, and why the rest are absent is not known. The V and J calls and clone size come from that table; D and trimming were worked out from the DNA. The sample data list under 70,000 clones, and about 87% of these were observed just once. The ten largest clones take up around 12% of the sample.

The paper's findings and limits, for the study overall: Baseline TCR diversity was reported to be lower in newly diagnosed patients than in healthy donors, and even lower in relapsed/refractory patients. Lower diversity was seen in patients whose nivolumab began less than 1 year after ASCT, and these patients were left out of later analyses so that immune reconstitution would not confound the results. The study covered only a single clinical trial cohort, and the causes of the repertoire differences, possibly disease activity or prior therapy, were still not defined. Trial patients with a complete response had baseline diversity similar to that of newly diagnosed patients, while partial responders and progressors had significantly lower diversity. A significant rise by C4D1 was seen in CD4+ but not CD8+ TCR diversity (p=0.0027 vs p=0.16), with the rise being most apparent in complete responders (p=0.02).

The V end gives up 4 bases and the J end 3 bases, leaving 4 bases in the junction not matched to a gene. The CDR3 numbers 15 residues from cysteine through phenylalanine. Here the CDR3 DNA is all that survives: 45 bases in frame from base 1. The germline V gene (reference sequence) yields SGHNT for CDR1 and YYREEE for CDR2. The specimen was peripheral blood mononuclear cells (PBMCs), collected at baseline. Recombination joined TRBV5-4 with TRBJ2-2; 9 of the junction bases match TRBD2. This TCR derives from a human donor with classical Hodgkin lymphoma. CDR3 protein: CASSLSGGHTGELFF. The DNA sequence follows: TGTGCCAGCAGCCTGAGCGGGGGGCACACCGGGGAGCTGTTTTTT.